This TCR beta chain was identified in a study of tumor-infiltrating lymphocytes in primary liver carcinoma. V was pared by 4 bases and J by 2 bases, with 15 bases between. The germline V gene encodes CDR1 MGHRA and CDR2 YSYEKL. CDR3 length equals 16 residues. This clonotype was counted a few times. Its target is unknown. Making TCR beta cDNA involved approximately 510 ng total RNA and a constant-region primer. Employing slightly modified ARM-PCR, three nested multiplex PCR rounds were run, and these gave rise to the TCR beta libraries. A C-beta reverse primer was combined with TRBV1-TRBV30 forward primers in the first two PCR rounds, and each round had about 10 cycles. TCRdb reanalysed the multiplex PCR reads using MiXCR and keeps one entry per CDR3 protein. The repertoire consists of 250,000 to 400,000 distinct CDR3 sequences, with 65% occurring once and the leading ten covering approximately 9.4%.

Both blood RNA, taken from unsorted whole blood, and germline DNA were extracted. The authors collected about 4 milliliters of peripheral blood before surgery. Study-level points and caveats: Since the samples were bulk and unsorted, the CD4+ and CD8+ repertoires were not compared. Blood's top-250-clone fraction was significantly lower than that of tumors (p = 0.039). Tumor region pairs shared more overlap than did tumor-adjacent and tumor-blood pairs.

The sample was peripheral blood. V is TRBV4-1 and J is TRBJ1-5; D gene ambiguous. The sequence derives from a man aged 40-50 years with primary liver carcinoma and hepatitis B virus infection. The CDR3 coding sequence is TGCGCCAGCAGCCCTCGGGAGGTGACGCGCAATCAGCCCCAGCATTTT. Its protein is CASSPREVTRNQPQHF.